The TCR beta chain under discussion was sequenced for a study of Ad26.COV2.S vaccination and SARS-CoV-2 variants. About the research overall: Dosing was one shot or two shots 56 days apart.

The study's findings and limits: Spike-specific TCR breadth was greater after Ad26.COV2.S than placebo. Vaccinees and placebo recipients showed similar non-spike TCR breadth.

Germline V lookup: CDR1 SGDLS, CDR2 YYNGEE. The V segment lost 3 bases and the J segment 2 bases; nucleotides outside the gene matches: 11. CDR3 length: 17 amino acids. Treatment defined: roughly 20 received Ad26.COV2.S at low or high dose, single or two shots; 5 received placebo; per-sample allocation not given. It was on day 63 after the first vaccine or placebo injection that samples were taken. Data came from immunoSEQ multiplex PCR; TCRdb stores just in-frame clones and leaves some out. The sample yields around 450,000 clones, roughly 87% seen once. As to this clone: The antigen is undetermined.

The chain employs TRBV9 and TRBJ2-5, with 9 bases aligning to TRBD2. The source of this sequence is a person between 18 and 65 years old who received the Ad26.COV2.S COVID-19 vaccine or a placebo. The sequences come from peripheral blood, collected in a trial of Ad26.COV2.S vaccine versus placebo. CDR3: CASSGTLAGETQETQYF. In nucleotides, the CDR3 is TGTGCCAGCAGCGGAACTTTAGCGGGGGAAACTCAAGAGACCCAGTACTTC. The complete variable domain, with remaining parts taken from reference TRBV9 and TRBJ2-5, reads DSGVTQTPKHLITATGQRVTLRCSPRSGDLSVYWYQQSLDQGLQFLIQYYNGEERAKGNILERFSAQQFPDLHSELNLSSLELGDSALYFCASSGTLAGETQETQYFGPGTRLLVL.